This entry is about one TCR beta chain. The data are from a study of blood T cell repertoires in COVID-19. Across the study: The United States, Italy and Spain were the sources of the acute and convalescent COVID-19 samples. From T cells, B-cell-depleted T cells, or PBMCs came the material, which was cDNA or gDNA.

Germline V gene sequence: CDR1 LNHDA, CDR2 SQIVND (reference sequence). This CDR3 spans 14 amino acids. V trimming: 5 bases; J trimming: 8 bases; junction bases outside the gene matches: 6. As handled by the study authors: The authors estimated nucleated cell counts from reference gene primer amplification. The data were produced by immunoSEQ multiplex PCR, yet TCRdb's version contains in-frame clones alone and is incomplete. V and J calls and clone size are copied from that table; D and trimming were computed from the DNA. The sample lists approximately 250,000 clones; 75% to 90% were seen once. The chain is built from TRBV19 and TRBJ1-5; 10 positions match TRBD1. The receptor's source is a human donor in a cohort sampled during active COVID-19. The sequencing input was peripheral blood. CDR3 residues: CASSLTGGPKPQHF. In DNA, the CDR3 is TGTGCCAGTAGTTTGACAGGGGGCCCAAAGCCCCAGCATTTT.